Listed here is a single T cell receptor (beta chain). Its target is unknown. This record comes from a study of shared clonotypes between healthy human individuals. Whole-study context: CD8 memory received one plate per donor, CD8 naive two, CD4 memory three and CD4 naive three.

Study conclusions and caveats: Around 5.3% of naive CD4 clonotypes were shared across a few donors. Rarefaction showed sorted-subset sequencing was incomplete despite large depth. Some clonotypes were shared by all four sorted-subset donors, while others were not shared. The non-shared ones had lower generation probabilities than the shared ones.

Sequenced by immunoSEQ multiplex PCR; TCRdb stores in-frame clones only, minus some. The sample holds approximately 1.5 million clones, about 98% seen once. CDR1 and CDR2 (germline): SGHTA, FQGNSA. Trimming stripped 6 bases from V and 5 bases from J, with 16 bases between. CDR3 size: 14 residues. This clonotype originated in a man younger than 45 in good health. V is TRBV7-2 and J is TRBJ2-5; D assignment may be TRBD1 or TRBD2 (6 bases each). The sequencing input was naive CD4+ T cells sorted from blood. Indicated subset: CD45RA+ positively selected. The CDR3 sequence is CASSLQRGEETQYF. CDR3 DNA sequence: TGTGCCAGCAGTTTGCAAAGGGGGGAGGAGACCCAGTACTTC.